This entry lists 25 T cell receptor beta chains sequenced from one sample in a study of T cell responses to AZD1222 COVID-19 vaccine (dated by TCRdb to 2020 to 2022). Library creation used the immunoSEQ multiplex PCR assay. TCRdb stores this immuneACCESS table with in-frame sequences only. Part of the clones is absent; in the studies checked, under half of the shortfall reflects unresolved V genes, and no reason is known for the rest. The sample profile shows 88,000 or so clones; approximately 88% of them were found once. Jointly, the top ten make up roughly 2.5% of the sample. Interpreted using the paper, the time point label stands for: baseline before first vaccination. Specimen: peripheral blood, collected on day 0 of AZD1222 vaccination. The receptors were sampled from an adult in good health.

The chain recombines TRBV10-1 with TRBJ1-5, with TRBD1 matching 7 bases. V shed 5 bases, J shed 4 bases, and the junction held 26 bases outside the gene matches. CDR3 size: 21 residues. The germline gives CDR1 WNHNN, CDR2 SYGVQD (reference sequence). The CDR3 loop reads CASSKTDLLNPKTGFNQPQHF. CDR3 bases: TGCGCCAGCAGTAAAACGGACCTGCTCAACCCCAAGACAGGGTTTAATCAGCCCCAGCATTTT.

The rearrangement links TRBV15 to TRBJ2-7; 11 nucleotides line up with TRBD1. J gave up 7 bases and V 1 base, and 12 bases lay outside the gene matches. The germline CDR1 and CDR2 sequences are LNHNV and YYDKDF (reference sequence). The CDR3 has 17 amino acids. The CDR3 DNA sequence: TGTGCCACCAGCAGAGGGTTCCCGGGACAGGGGGAGGGGGAGCAGTACTTC. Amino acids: CATSRGFPGQGEGEQYF.

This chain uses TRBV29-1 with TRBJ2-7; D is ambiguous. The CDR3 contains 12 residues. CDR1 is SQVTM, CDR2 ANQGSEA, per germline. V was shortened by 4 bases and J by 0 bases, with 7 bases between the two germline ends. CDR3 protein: CSVAVSSYEQYF. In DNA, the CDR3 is TGCAGCGTTGCCGTCAGCTCCTACGAGCAGTACTTC.

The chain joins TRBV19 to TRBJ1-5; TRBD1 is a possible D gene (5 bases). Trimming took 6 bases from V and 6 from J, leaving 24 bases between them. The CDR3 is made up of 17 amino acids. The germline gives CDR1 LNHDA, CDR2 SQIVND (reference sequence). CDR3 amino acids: CASRTFGSFGARQPQHF. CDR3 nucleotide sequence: TGTGCCAGTAGAACCTTTGGCTCATTTGGGGCGCGTCAGCCCCAGCATTTT.

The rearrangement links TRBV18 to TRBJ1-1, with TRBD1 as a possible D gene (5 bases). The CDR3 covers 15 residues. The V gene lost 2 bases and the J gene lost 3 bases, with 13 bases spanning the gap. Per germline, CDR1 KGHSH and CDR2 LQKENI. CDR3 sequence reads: CASSPGRGRDTEAFF. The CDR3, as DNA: TGTGCCAGCTCACCAGGGCGGGGACGAGACACTGAAGCTTTCTTT. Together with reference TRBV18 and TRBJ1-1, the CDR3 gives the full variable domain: NAGVMQNPRHLVRRRGQEARLRCSPMKGHSHVYWYRQLPEEGLKFMVYLQKENIIDESGMPKERFSAEFPKEGPSILRIQQVVRGDSAAYFCASSPGRGRDTEAFFGQGTRLTVV.

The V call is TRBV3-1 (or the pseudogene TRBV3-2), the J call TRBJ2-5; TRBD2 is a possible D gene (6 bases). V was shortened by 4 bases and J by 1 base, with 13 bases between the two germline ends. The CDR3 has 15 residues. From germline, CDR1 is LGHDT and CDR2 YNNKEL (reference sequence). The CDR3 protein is CASSPNVAAQETQYF. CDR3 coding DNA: TGTGCCAGCAGCCCAAATGTAGCGGCCCAAGAGACCCAGTACTTC.

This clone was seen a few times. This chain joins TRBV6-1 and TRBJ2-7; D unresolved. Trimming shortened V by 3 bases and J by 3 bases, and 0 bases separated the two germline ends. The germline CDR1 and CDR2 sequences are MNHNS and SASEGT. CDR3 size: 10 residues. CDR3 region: CASSDYEQYF. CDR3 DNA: TGTGCCAGCAGTGACTACGAGCAGTACTTC.

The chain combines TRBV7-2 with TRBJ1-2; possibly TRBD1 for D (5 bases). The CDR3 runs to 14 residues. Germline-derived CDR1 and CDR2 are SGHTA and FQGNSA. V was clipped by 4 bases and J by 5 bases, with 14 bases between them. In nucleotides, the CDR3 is TGTGCCAGCAGCTCTTTTTCGGGGCAGTATGGCTACACCTTC. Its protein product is CASSSFSGQYGYTF.

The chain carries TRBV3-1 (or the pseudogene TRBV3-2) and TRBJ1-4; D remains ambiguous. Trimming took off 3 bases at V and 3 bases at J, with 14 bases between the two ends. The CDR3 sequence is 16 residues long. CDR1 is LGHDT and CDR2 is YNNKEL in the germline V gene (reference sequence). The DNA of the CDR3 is TGTGCCAGCAGCCACTCAACTTCAGGATCTAATGAAAAACTGTTTTTT. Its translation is CASSHSTSGSNEKLFF.

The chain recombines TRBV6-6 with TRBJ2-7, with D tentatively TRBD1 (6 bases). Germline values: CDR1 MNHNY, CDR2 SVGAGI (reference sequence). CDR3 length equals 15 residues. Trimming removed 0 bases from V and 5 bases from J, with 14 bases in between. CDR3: CASSYSMTGSNEQYF. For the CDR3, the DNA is TGTGCCAGCAGTTACTCGATGACAGGTTCAAACGAGCAGTACTTC.

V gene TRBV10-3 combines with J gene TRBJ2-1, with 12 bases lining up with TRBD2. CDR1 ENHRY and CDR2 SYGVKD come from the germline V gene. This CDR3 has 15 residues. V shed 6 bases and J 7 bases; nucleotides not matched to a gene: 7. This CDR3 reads CAIRMGLAGKNEQFF. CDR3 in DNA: TGTGCCATCAGGATGGGACTAGCGGGCAAAAATGAGCAGTTCTTC.

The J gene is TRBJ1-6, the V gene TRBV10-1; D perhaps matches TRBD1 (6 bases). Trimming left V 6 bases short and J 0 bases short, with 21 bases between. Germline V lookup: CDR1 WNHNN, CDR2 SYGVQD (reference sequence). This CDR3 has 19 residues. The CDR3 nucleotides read TGCGCCAGCAGAACCCAGACAGGCACACCCCTCTCCTATAATTCACCCCTCCACTTT. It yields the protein CASRTQTGTPLSYNSPLHF.

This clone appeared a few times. The CDR3 protein is CASPKRGNQPQHF. CDR3 sequence (DNA): TGTGCCAGTCCCAAGAGGGGCAATCAGCCCCAGCATTTT. This chain links TRBV25-1 with TRBJ1-5; D is unresolved. CDR1 is MGHDK and CDR2 is SYGVNS in the germline V gene. CDR3 length: 13 residues. Between the trimmed V and J ends, which lost 9 bases and 2 bases, there was a span of 11 bases.

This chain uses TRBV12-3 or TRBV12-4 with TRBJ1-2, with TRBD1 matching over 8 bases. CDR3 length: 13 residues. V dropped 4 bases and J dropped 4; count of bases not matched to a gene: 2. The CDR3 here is CASSSGGVYGYTF. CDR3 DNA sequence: TGTGCCAGCAGTTCAGGGGGCGTCTATGGCTACACCTTC.

The CDR3 loop reads CASSDESGYTEAFF. The CDR3 bases are TGTGCCAGCAGCGACGAGTCGGGGTACACTGAAGCTTTCTTT. The chain joins TRBV2 to TRBJ1-1; the D is unclear. This CDR3 comprises 14 residues. Trimming pared 6 bases from V and 3 bases from J, leaving 14 bases between. In germline, CDR1 is SNHLY, CDR2 FYNNEI. Variable domain in full (rest from reference TRBV2 and TRBJ1-1): EPEVTQTPSHQVTQMGQEVILRCVPISNHLYFYWYRQILGQKVEFLVSFYNNEISEKSEIFDDQFSVERPDGSNFTLKIRSTKLEDSAMYFCASSDESGYTEAFFGQGTRLTVV.

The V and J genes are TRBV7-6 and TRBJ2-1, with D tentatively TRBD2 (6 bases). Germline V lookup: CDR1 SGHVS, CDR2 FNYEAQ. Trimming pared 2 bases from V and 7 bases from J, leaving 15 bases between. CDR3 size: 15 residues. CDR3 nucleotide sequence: TGTGCCAGCAGCTTAACCAATAGCGGACAAAATGAGCAGTTCTTC. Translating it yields CASSLTNSGQNEQFF.

The CDR3 DNA is TGTGCCTGGAGTTCGGGACTGTCTGGAAACACCATATATTTT. It encodes CAWSSGLSGNTIYF. The chain is built from TRBV30 and TRBJ1-3; maybe TRBD1 (5 bases). This CDR3 is 14 amino acids long. The germline V gene has CDR1 GTSNPN and CDR2 SVGIG (reference sequence). V shed 2 bases and J shed 1 base, with 9 bases lying between them. Supplemented by reference TRBV30 and TRBJ1-3, the full variable domain reads SQTIHQWPATLVQPVGSPLSLECTVEGTSNPNLYWYRQAAGRGLQLLFYSVGIGQISSEVPQNLSASRPQDRQFILSSKKLLLSDSGFYLCAWSSGLSGNTIYFGEGSWLTVV.

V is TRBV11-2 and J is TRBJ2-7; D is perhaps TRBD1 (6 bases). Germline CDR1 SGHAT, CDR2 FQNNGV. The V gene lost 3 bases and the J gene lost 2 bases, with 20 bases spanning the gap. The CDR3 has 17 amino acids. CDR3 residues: CASSFDARRGSPYEQYF. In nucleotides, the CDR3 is TGTGCCAGCAGCTTTGATGCGCGCAGGGGCTCTCCCTACGAGCAGTACTTC.

This chain's CDR3 is CASSELHSGDYEQYF. DNA of the CDR3: TGCGCCAGCAGTGAACTGCATTCCGGAGACTACGAGCAGTACTTC. This rearrangement joins TRBV10-2 to TRBJ2-7; D unresolved. Germline-derived CDR1 and CDR2 are WSHSY and SAAADI. V was clipped by 3 bases and J by 3 bases, with 15 bases between them. CDR3 length equals 15 residues.

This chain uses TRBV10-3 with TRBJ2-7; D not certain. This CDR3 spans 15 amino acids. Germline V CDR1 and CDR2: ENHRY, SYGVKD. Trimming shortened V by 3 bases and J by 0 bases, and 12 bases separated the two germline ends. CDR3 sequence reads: CAISDGSHYSYEQYF. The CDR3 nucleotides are TGTGCCATCAGTGATGGCAGCCATTACTCCTACGAGCAGTACTTC.

The CDR3 nucleotides read TGTGCCAGCAGCCAAGGGCGACAGGGGAACACTGAAGCTTTCTTT. Encoded protein: CASSQGRQGNTEAFF. The chain has TRBV3-1 (or the pseudogene TRBV3-2) and TRBJ1-1; 7 bases fit TRBD1. This CDR3 comprises 15 residues. The germline gives CDR1 LGHDT, CDR2 YNNKEL (reference sequence). V shed 1 base, J shed 1 base, and the junction held 3 bases outside the gene matches.

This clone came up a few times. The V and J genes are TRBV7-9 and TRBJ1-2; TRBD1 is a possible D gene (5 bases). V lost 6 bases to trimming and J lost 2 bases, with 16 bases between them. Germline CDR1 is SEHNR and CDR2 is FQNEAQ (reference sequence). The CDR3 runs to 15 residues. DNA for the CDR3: TGTGCCAGCAGACCGCGGGCAGGGAAAAACTATGGCTACACCTTC. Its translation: CASRPRAGKNYGYTF.

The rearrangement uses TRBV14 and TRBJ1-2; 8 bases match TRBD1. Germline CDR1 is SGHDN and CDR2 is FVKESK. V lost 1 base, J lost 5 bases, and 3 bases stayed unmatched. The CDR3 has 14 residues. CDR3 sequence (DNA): TGTGCCAGCAGCCAAGGCACAGGGGGGTATGGCTACACCTTC. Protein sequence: CASSQGTGGYGYTF.

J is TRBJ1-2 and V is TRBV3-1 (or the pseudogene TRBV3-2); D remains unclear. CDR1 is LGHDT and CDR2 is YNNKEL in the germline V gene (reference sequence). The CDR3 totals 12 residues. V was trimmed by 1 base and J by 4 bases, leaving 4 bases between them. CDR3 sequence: CASSQGPYGYTF. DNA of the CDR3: TGTGCCAGCAGCCAAGGACCCTATGGCTACACCTTC.

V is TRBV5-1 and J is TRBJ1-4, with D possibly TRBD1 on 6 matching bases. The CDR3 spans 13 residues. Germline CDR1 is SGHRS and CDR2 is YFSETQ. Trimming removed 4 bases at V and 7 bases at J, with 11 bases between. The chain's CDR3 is CASSPGTPEKLFF. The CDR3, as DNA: TGCGCCAGCAGCCCAGGGACACCTGAAAAACTGTTTTTT.